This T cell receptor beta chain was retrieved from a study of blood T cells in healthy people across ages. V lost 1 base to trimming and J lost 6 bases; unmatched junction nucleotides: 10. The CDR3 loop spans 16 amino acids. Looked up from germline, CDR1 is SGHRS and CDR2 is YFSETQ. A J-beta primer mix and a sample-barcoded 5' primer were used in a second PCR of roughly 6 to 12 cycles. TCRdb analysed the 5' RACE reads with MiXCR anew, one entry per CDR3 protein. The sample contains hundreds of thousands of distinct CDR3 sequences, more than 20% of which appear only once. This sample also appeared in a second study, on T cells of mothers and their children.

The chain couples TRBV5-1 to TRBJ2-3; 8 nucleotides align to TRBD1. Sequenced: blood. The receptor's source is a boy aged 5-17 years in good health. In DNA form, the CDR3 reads TGCGCCAGCAGCTTGCCCACGGGACAGGCGACTGATACGCAGTATTTT. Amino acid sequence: CASSLPTGQATDTQYF. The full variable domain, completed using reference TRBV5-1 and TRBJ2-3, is KAGVTQTPRYLIKTRGQQVTLSCSPISGHRSVSWYQQTPGQGLQFLFEYFSETQRNKGNFPGRFSGRQFSNSRSEMNVSTLELGDSALYLCASSLPTGQATDTQYFGPGTRLTVL.